This entry lists 25 T cell receptor beta chains sequenced from one sample in a study of Ad26.COV2.S vaccination and SARS-CoV-2 variants. Treatment denoted: some 20 received Ad26.COV2.S at low or high dose, single or two shots; 5 received placebo; per-sample allocation not given. It was on day 63 after the first vaccine or placebo injection that samples were taken. TCRdb's copy holds only in-frame clones and misses some; the assay was immunoSEQ multiplex PCR. This sample has 430,000 or so clones, with approximately 89% found just once. This specimen was peripheral blood, taken in a trial of Ad26.COV2.S vaccine versus placebo. The receptors were sampled from a person between 18 and 65 years old who received the Ad26.COV2.S COVID-19 vaccine or a placebo.

The chain recombines TRBV12-3 or TRBV12-4 with TRBJ1-6, with a possible D match to TRBD1 (5 bases). V shed 7 bases and J shed 7 bases, with 11 bases lying between them. The CDR3 consists of 13 residues. As DNA, the CDR3 is TGTGCCAGCACTCTGTGGGGGAATTCACCCCTCCACTTT. It yields the protein CASTLWGNSPLHF.

This chain joins TRBV4-3 and TRBJ1-2; a weak D match, TRBD1 (5 bases). CDR1 LGHNA and CDR2 YSLEER come from the germline V gene. CDR3 size: 13 residues. V was shortened by 4 bases and J by 3 bases, with 9 bases between the two germline ends. The CDR3 reads CASSRGTYYGYTF. CDR3 bases: TGCGCCAGCAGCCGAGGGACTTACTATGGCTACACCTTC.

This chain connects TRBV11-3 to TRBJ1-2; D is uncertain. From germline, CDR1 is SGHNT and CDR2 YENEEA. V was clipped by 7 bases and J by 5 bases, with 14 bases between them. The CDR3 contains 13 residues. CDR3 sequence reads: CASTPGVGYGYTF. In DNA, the CDR3 is TGTGCCAGCACCCCGGGAGTGGGATATGGCTACACCTTC.

The CDR3 is CASSLPAGGKWTGELFF. In DNA form, the CDR3 reads TGTGCCAGCAGCTTACCCGCGGGAGGGAAGTGGACCGGGGAGCTGTTTTTT. The V call is TRBV11-2, the J call TRBJ2-2; 9 bases line up with TRBD2. V shed 2 bases and J 5 bases; nucleotides not matched to a gene: 9. The CDR3 runs to 17 residues. CDR1 and CDR2 (germline): SGHAT, FQNNGV.

The chain joins TRBV6-6 to TRBJ2-7; TRBD1 matches 7 bases. The CDR3 consists of 15 residues. The V segment lost 6 bases and the J segment 3 bases; nucleotides outside the gene matches: 11. Germline V lookup: CDR1 MNHNY, CDR2 SVGAGI (reference sequence). The CDR3 nucleotides read TGTGCCAGCAGCCGTAAGCGACAGGGAAACTACGAGCAGTACTTC. Its translation: CASSRKRQGNYEQYF.

The chain links TRBV21-1 to TRBJ1-5; the table's D gene call, TRBD1, was not cross checked with the DNA. TRBV21-1 is a documented pseudogene. The CDR3 has 16 residues. The CDR3 protein is CASSKDRDRNNQPQHF. CDR3 coding DNA: TGTGCCAGCAGCAAAGACCGGGACAGAAACAATCAGCCCCAGCATTTT.

There are many counts of this clone. The rearrangement links TRBV7-2 to TRBJ1-1; unclear D gene. Trimming cost V 4 bases and J 0 bases, with 9 bases left between them. From germline, CDR1 is SGHTA and CDR2 FQGNSA. The CDR3 loop spans 14 amino acids. DNA of the CDR3: TGTGCCAGCAGCTGGGGTTCTTTGAACACTGAAGCTTTCTTT. Amino acids: CASSWGSLNTEAFF.

This clone was observed once. This chain connects TRBV4-2 to TRBJ2-2; D perhaps matches TRBD1 (5 bases). The germline V and J ends were trimmed by 5 bases and 2 bases, with 12 bases remaining between them. This CDR3 has 15 amino acids. CDR1 is LGHNA, CDR2 YNFKEQ, per germline. In nucleotides, the CDR3 is TGTGCCAGCAGCAGCCCAGGGTATAACACCGGGGAGCTGTTTTTT. Translated, it gives CASSSPGYNTGELFF.

V usage is TRBV18 and J usage is TRBJ1-2; D is perhaps TRBD1 (6 bases). CDR1 and CDR2 from the germline V gene are KGHSH and LQKENI. This CDR3 contains 15 residues. V was shortened by 2 bases and J by 3 bases, with 13 bases between the two germline ends. The CDR3 sequence is CASSPTSNRDYGYTF. CDR3 sequence (DNA): TGTGCCAGCTCACCAACCTCAAACAGGGACTATGGCTACACCTTC.

The V call is TRBV27, the J call TRBJ1-1, with 8 positions matching TRBD1. V lost 2 bases to trimming and J lost 4 bases; unmatched junction nucleotides: 21. Germline V gives CDR1 MNHEY, CDR2 SMNVEV (reference sequence). The CDR3 has 20 amino acids. The CDR3 coding sequence is TGTGCCAGCAGTTTAGAAGGACCCAGGGGGCTGACCGGGGTTGGCACTGAAGCTTTCTTT. Translated, it gives CASSLEGPRGLTGVGTEAFF.

The V gene is TRBV10-3, the J gene TRBJ2-7; possibly TRBD1 for D (6 bases). V dropped 2 bases and J dropped 7 bases, with 21 bases sitting between them. The CDR3 runs to 16 residues. CDR1 ENHRY and CDR2 SYGVKD come from the germline V gene. The CDR3 sequence: CAISEADGTLLWEQYF. CDR3 nucleotides: TGTGCCATCAGTGAGGCTGATGGGACATTGCTATGGGAGCAGTACTTC.

The CDR3 sequence is CASSRLQGQGYTF. CDR3 in DNA: TGTGCCAGCAGCCGGTTACAGGGGCAAGGCTACACCTTC. The chain carries TRBV3-1 (or the pseudogene TRBV3-2) and TRBJ1-2; 7 bases agree with TRBD1. V lost 4 bases to trimming and J lost 8 bases; unmatched junction nucleotides: 7. This CDR3 comprises 13 residues. Germline lookup yields CDR1 LGHDT and CDR2 YNNKEL (reference sequence).

In nucleotides, the CDR3 is TGCGCCAGCAGCCCGGACGGGCGTGGGGGGCAGTACTTC. Amino acids: CASSPDGRGGQYF. The chain couples TRBV5-1 to TRBJ2-7; D assignment may be TRBD1 or TRBD2 (5 bases each). Germline lookup yields CDR1 SGHRS and CDR2 YFSETQ. Trimming shortened V by 4 bases and J by 9 bases, and 17 bases separated the two germline ends. The CDR3 totals 13 residues.

This chain joins TRBV28 and TRBJ2-3, with 9 bases identical to TRBD1. The trim removed 8 bases at V and 2 bases at J, leaving 11 bases unmatched. CDR1 MDHEN and CDR2 SYDVKM come from the germline V gene. This CDR3 has 16 amino acids. The chain's CDR3 is CASYKRTGDYTDTQYF. DNA of the CDR3: TGTGCCAGCTACAAGCGGACAGGGGACTACACAGATACGCAGTATTTT.

The chain couples TRBV5-1 to TRBJ2-1; D remains unclear. CDR3 length equals 13 residues. Germline V gives CDR1 SGHRS, CDR2 YFSETQ. Between the trimmed V and J ends, which lost 4 bases and 2 bases, there was a span of 7 bases. CDR3 residues: CASSRDPYNEQFF. The CDR3 DNA sequence: TGCGCCAGCAGCCGAGATCCCTACAATGAGCAGTTCTTC.

The chain recombines TRBV29-1 with TRBJ2-1, with 9 bases lining up with TRBD2. From germline, CDR1 is SQVTM and CDR2 ANQGSEA. CDR3 length: 14 amino acids. The V and J ends lost 7 bases and 3 bases, in that order; junction bases with no gene match: 7. CDR3 in amino acids: CSGSGREIYNEQFF. DNA of the CDR3: TGCAGCGGTAGCGGGAGAGAAATCTACAATGAGCAGTTCTTC.

V is TRBV1 and J is TRBJ1-1; the table's D call, TRBD1, was not checked against the DNA. TRBV1 is a known pseudogene. This CDR3 contains 18 residues. DNA of the CDR3: TGCACCAGCAGCCAAGATATCGGCAGGGGCAACCCGGACACTGAAGCTTTCTTT. Amino acids: CTSSQDIGRGNPDTEAFF.

In DNA form, the CDR3 reads TGTGCCAGTAGTATAGGGACAGCGGGAGTCCTAGAGACCCAGTACTTC. Translated: CASSIGTAGVLETQYF. The chain is built from TRBV19 and TRBJ2-5, with 8 bases fitting TRBD2. The CDR3 consists of 16 residues. Germline CDR1 is LNHDA and CDR2 is SQIVND (reference sequence). The V and J ends lost 1 base and 4 bases, in that order; junction bases with no gene match: 8.

This clone was seen more than once but under ten times. The genes are TRBV10-3 and TRBJ2-7; D might be TRBD1 (5 bases). Per germline, CDR1 ENHRY and CDR2 SYGVKD. Trimming left V 6 bases short and J 5 bases short, with 14 bases between. This CDR3 has 13 residues. In DNA form, the CDR3 reads TGTGCCATCAGGGGCGGCAGGGTCAACGAGCAGTACTTC. This translates into CAIRGGRVNEQYF.

In DNA form, the CDR3 reads TGTGCCAGCAGTCATTGGGGGAGTATCGATGGCTACACCTTC. It specifies CASSHWGSIDGYTF. This chain uses TRBV11-2 with TRBJ1-2, with a weak D call TRBD1 (5 bases). This CDR3 spans 14 amino acids. The V and J ends lost 6 bases and 6 bases respectively, with 17 bases between them. Germline CDR1 reads SGHAT; CDR2 reads FQNNGV. Drawing the rest from reference TRBV11-2 and TRBJ1-2, the complete variable domain is EAGVAQSPRYKIIEKRQSVAFWCNPISGHATLYWYQQILGQGPKLLIQFQNNGVVDDSQLPKDRFSAERLKGVDSTLKIQPAKLEDSAVYLCASSHWGSIDGYTFGSGTRLTVV.

This clone was detected a few times. The V and J genes are TRBV4-2 and TRBJ1-3; possibly TRBD1 for D (5 bases). Between the trimmed V and J ends, which lost 4 bases and 2 bases, there was a span of 15 bases. This CDR3 comprises 16 residues. From germline, CDR1 is LGHNA and CDR2 YNFKEQ. CDR3 DNA sequence: TGTGCCAGCAGCCTATCCAGGGAAATCACTGGAAACACCATATATTTT. Residues: CASSLSREITGNTIYF.

A single count supports this clone. The V gene is TRBV7-9, the J gene TRBJ2-3; TRBD2 matches at 9 bases. J lost 11 bases, V lost 4 bases, and 4 bases had no gene match. This CDR3 region has 12 residues. The germline V gene encodes CDR1 SEHNR and CDR2 FQNEAQ (reference sequence). In DNA form, the CDR3 reads TGTGCCAGCAGCTGGGGACTAGCTAGGCAGTATTTT. Amino acids: CASSWGLARQYF.

The gene calls are TRBV5-6 and TRBJ2-3; D gene ambiguous. The CDR3 loop spans 16 amino acids. V was shortened by 1 base and J by 2 bases, with 14 bases between the two germline ends. CDR1 is SGHDT and CDR2 is YYEEEE in the germline V gene. The CDR3 spells CASSLSFQFITDTQYF. In DNA form, the CDR3 reads TGTGCCAGCAGCTTGTCATTTCAGTTCATCACAGATACGCAGTATTTT.

The chain recombines TRBV7-2 with TRBJ2-7, with D unclear. This CDR3 has 14 residues. V shed 3 bases and J shed 0 bases, with 9 bases lying between them. CDR1 and CDR2 from the germline V gene are SGHTA and FQGNSA. CDR3 in amino acids: CASSLGRYSYEQYF. For the CDR3, the DNA is TGTGCCAGCAGCTTGGGCAGGTACTCCTACGAGCAGTACTTC.

The chain links TRBV25-1 to TRBJ1-1; 7 bases agree with TRBD1. V trimming: 7 bases; J trimming: 4 bases; junction bases outside the gene matches: 9. Germline CDR1 and CDR2: MGHDK and SYGVNS. The CDR3 contains 14 residues. The CDR3 protein is CASTQTGIGTEAFF. CDR3 in DNA: TGTGCCAGCACCCAGACAGGGATTGGCACTGAAGCTTTCTTT. Using reference TRBV25-1 and TRBJ1-1 for the parts outside the CDR3, the full variable domain is EADIYQTPRYLVIGTGKKITLECSQTMGHDKMYWYQQDPGMELHLIHYSYGVNSTEKGDLSSESTVSRIRTEHFPLTLESARPSHTSQYLCASTQTGIGTEAFFGQGTRLTVV.